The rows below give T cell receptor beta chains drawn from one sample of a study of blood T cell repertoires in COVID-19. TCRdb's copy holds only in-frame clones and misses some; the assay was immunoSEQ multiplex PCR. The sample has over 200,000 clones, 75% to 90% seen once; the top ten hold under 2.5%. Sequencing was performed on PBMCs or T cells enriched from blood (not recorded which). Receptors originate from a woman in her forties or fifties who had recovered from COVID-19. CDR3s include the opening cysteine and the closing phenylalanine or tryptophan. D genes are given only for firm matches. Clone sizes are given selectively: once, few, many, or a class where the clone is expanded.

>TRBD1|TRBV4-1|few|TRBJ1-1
TGCGCCAGCAGCCAGGGGACAGATCAGAACACTGAAGCTTTCTTT
CASSQGTDQNTEAFF
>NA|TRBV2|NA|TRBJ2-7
TGTGCCAGCAGTCCCAGGCCCCGATACGAGCAGTACTTC
CASSPRPRYEQYF
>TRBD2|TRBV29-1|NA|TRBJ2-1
TGCAGCGTCGGGGGGACGATTGGGCAGTTCTTC
CSVGGTIGQFF
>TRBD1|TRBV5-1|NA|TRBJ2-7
TGCGCCAGCAGCTCGACAGGGGGAAGAAACGAGCAGTACTTC
CASSSTGGRNEQYF
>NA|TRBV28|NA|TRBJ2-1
TGTGCCAGCAGCATCAGGGGCAATGAGCAGTTCTTC
CASSIRGNEQFF
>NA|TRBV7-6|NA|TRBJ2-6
TGTGCCAGCAGCTTAGCCGCTATGGGCCTCGGGGCCAACGTCCTGACTTTC
CASSLAAMGLGANVLTF
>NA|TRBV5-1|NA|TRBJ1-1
TGCGCCAGCCGGGTGGTCTACTCAATGAACACTGAAGCTTTCTTT
CASRVVYSMNTEAFF
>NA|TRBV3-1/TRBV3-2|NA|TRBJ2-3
TGTGCCAGCAGCCAAGGAAGTGGGGGGGCCCTAGATAGCACAGATACGCAGTATTTT
CASSQGSGGALDSTDTQYF
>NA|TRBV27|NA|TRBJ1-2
TGTGCCAGCAGTCAATGGGAGCGAAAGGAGGGCTACACCTTC
CASSQWERKEGYTF
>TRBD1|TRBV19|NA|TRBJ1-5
TGTGCCAGTAGTATTGGAGACAGGGGAAGAAATCAGCCCCAGCATTTT
CASSIGDRGRNQPQHF
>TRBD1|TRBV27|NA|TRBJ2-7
TGTGCCAGCGGAGTGACAGGGGAAAGCTACGAGCAGTACTTC
CASGVTGESYEQYF
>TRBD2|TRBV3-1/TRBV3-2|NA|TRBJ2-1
TGTGCCAGCAAGTTACTAGCGGGAGTTGAACAGTTCTTC
CASKLLAGVEQFF
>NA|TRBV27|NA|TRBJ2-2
TGTGCCAGCAGCCGTCGGTGGCAGGGTGATGAGACCGGGGAGCTGTTTTTT
CASSRRWQGDETGELFF
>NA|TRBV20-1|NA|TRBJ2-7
TGCAGTGCTAGGGCAGCCTACGAGCAGTACTTC
CSARAAYEQYF
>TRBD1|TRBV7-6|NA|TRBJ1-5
TGTGCCAGCAGCGCCCAACAGGGGATTGGGGGGCCCCAGCATTTT
CASSAQQGIGGPQHF
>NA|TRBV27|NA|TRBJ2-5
TGTGCCAGCATGCCTTGGGGCCTCCAGACCCAGTACTTC
CASMPWGLQTQYF
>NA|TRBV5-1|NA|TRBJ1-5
TGCGCCAGCAGCCCGGACATTAGCAATCAGCCCCAGCATTTT
CASSPDISNQPQHF
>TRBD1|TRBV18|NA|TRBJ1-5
TGTGCCAGCTCACCAATGGGGACAGGGGGCGCGACTGGGCAGCCCCAGCATTTT
CASSPMGTGGATGQPQHF
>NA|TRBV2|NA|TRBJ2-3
TGTGCCAGCAGTTTACTACTCCATAGCACAGATACGCAGTATTTT
CASSLLLHSTDTQYF
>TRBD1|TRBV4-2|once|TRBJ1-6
TGTGCCAGCAGCCAAGACACCTCCACACAGGGGGTTAATTCACCCCTCCACTTT
CASSQDTSTQGVNSPLHF
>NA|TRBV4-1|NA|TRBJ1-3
TGCGCCAGCAGCCCTAGACAGTTCTCTGGAAACACCATATATTTT
CASSPRQFSGNTIYF
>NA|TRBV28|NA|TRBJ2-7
TGTGCCAGCAAGGCAGGATTTAGCTCCTACGAGCAGTACTTC
CASKAGFSSYEQYF
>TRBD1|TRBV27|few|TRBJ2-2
TGTGCCAGCAGCTACAGGGGGGCGAACACCGGGGAGCTGTTTTTT
CASSYRGANTGELFF
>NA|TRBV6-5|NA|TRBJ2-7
TGTGCCAGCCCCCCGAGCAGGGCCTACGAGCAGTACTTC
CASPPSRAYEQYF
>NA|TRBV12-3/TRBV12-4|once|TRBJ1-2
TGTGCCAGCAGTTCAGAGGATAGCTATGGCTACACCTTC
CASSSEDSYGYTF
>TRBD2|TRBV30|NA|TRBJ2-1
TGTGCCTGGAGTCCGGGACTAGCGGGGAATGAGCAGTTCTTC
CAWSPGLAGNEQFF
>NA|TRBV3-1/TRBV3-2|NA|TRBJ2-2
TGTGCCAGCAGCCAAAGCATATCGAACACCGGGGAGCTGTTTTTT
CASSQSISNTGELFF
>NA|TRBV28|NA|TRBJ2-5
TGTGCCAGCAGTTTCTCAGGGTACCAAGAGACCCAGTACTTC
CASSFSGYQETQYF
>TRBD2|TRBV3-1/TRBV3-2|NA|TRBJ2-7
TGTGCCAGCAGCCAATTGGCCCTAGCGGGAGGCCTGGGGGAGCAGTACTTC
CASSQLALAGGLGEQYF
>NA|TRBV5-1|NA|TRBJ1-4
TGCGCCAGCAGTTATTCAGGGGCTAAGGGCGAAAAACTGTTTTTT
CASSYSGAKGEKLFF
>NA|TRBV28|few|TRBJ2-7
TGTGCCAGCAGTTTCACAGGGTCCAGGTACGAGCAGTACTTC
CASSFTGSRYEQYF
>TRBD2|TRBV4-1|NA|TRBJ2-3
TGCGCCAGCAGCCCCCGGGGAGCGGGAGCGGGCACAGATACGCAGTATTTT
CASSPRGAGAGTDTQYF
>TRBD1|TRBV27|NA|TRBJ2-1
TGTGCCAGCAGTCCATCGGGACAGGGGGTTCCGTCCTACAATGAGCAGTTCTTC
CASSPSGQGVPSYNEQFF
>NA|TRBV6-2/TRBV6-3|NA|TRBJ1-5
TGTGCCAGCAGTTACGAGAGGAGTCAGCCCCAGCATTTT
CASSYERSQPQHF
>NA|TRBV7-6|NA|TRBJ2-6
TGTGCCAGCAGCCGCTCTGGGGCCAACGTCCTGACTTTC
CASSRSGANVLTF
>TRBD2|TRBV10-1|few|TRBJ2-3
TGCGCCAGCAGTCCCTTAGCGGGAGGCCACACAGATACGCAGTATTTT
CASSPLAGGHTDTQYF
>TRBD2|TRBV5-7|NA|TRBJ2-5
TGTGCCAGCAGCTTCGGACTAGCGGGGAGACATTTCGGAGAGACCCAGTACTTC
CASSFGLAGRHFGETQYF
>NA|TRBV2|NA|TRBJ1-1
TGTGCCAGCAGTGATTCGGGGGGGGGCGCTGAAGCTTTCTTT
CASSDSGGGAEAFF
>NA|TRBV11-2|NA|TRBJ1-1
TGTGCCAGCAGCTTAGGCTGGGGCCGACGGATCACTGAAGCTTTCTTT
CASSLGWGRRITEAFF
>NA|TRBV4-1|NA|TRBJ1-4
TGCGCCAGCAGCCGGCAGGCAACTAATGAAAAACTGTTTTTT
CASSRQATNEKLFF
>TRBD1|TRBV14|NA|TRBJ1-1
TGTGCCAGCAGCCTGGACAGGGGAGCTTTCTTT
CASSLDRGAFF
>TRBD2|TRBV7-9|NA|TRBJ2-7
TGTGCCAGCAGCTTACTAGCGGGGTCCTACGAGCAGTACTTC
CASSLLAGSYEQYF
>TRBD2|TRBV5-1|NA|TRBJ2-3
TGCGCCAGCAGCTTGAGTCTCAGCGGGAGCTCAGATACGCAGTATTTT
CASSLSLSGSSDTQYF
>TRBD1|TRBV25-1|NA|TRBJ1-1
TGTGCCAGCAGTGGCGCCGGGGACAGGGGCCCTGAAGCTTTCTTT
CASSGAGDRGPEAFF
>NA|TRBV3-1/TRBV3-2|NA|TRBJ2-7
TGTGCCAGCAGCCACGGTGGCGAGCAGTACTTC
CASSHGGEQYF
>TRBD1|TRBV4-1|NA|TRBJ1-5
TGCGCCAGCAGCCGAGAGACGCAGGGACAGGTGGTGGTCAGGCCCCAGCATTTT
CASSRETQGQVVVRPQHF